This T cell receptor beta chain was identified during a study of blood T cell repertoires in COVID-19. Study background: Italy, Spain and the United States were the sources of the convalescent and acute COVID-19 samples. Sources were T cells, B-cell-depleted T cells, or PBMCs; the material itself was cDNA or gDNA.

The length of the CDR3 is 18 residues. Germline V gene lookup returns CDR1 LGHNA and CDR2 YSLEER. The junction had 11 bases not matched to a gene; V was cut back by 1 base and J by 3 bases. This clone was seen only a few times. Profiling relied on immunoSEQ multiplex PCR, and the TCRdb table lists in-frame clones only, not all of them. This sample has 370,000 or so clones, with 80% to 90% found just once. This chain links TRBV4-3 with TRBJ1-3; 8 nucleotides agree with TRBD1. The sample taken for sequencing was PBMCs or T cells enriched from blood (not recorded which). This receptor was identified in a man aged 30-40 years who had recovered from COVID-19. The CDR3 spells CASSQAGRGQLDGNTIYF. Written as DNA, the CDR3 is TGCGCCAGCAGCCAAGCCGGCAGGGGGCAACTGGATGGAAACACCATATATTTT.